The present entry profiles one TCR beta chain with its context. The data were obtained in a study of blood T cell repertoires in COVID-19. V was pared by 4 bases and J by 1 base, with 8 bases between. CDR1 KGHSH and CDR2 LQKENI come from the germline V gene. The CDR3 sequence is 14 residues long. Produced via immunoSEQ multiplex PCR; TCRdb's table is partial and in-frame only. The data hold about 110,000 clones, with around 88% observed a single time. The TCR originated in a middle-aged man with active or convalescent COVID-19. This chain joins TRBV18 and TRBJ1-5, with no clear D. The source material was peripheral blood. The CDR3 nucleotides are TGTGCCAGCTCACGTACGGGAAGCAATCAGCCCCAGCATTTT. This sequence encodes CASSRTGSNQPQHF.